The 7 T cell receptor beta chains in this list originate from one sample, sequenced in a study of blood T cell repertoires in COVID-19. Only in-frame clones appear in the TCRdb table, and some are missing; sequencing was by immunoSEQ multiplex PCR. Of 210,000 or so clones in the sample, about four fifths were seen once. The source material was PBMCs or T cells enriched from blood (not recorded which). These receptors were taken from a woman in her forties or fifties who had been exposed to COVID-19.

The chain links TRBV18 to TRBJ2-5; 8 bases map to TRBD2. The CDR3 is 15 amino acids. V shed 6 bases, J shed 4 bases, and the junction held 10 bases outside the gene matches. The germline V gene has CDR1 KGHSH and CDR2 LQKENI. The CDR3 loop reads CASSLTGGWGETQYF. The CDR3 coding sequence is TGTGCCAGCTCCCTGACGGGGGGGTGGGGAGAGACCCAGTACTTC.

The chain employs TRBV6-5 and TRBJ1-3; D is undetermined. Germline CDR1 reads MNHEY; CDR2 reads SVGAGI. V shed 6 bases and J shed 3 bases, with 9 bases lying between them. The length of the CDR3 is 13 residues. The CDR3 nucleotides read TGTGCCAGCAGGGGAGGAAATGGAAACACCATATATTTT. Protein product: CASRGGNGNTIYF.

The CDR3 region is CASSTDAGQNSPLHF. The DNA of the CDR3 is TGTGCCAGCAGTACGGACGCGGGGCAAAATTCACCCCTCCACTTT. The chain joins TRBV6-5 to TRBJ1-6; D may be TRBD1 (5 bases). This CDR3 has 15 amino acids. Germline CDR1 is MNHEY and CDR2 is SVGAGI. V was shortened by 5 bases and J by 7 bases, with 15 bases between the two germline ends.

The chain has TRBV6-6 and TRBJ2-2; 7 nucleotides line up with TRBD1. Losses at the gene ends were 4 bases for V and 4 bases for J; bases not matched to a gene: 6. The CDR3 consists of 15 residues. The germline CDR1 and CDR2 sequences are MNHNY and SVGAGI (reference sequence). In DNA, the CDR3 is TGTGCCAGCAGTTCAGGGGGAGAGGGCACCGGGGAGCTGTTTTTT. Translated, it gives CASSSGGEGTGELFF.

This chain connects TRBV19 to TRBJ2-3; 8 bases are shared with TRBD2. The germline V gene has CDR1 LNHDA and CDR2 SQIVND (reference sequence). The V segment lost 4 bases and the J segment 6 bases; nucleotides outside the gene matches: 6. The CDR3 extends over 14 amino acids. CDR3: CASSRDGGVDTQYF. CDR3 DNA sequence: TGTGCCAGTAGTAGAGACGGGGGGGTTGATACGCAGTATTTT.

The V and J genes are TRBV12-5 and TRBJ1-2; possible D gene TRBD1, 5 bases. The CDR3 contains 11 residues. Deletions cut 7 bases from V and 8 bases from J, with 11 bases between. From germline, CDR1 is LGHNT and CDR2 FRNRAP. The CDR3 loop is CASDRGGGYTF. The CDR3 DNA reads TGTGCTAGTGACCGGGGGGGAGGCTACACCTTC.

The V and J genes are TRBV7-3 and TRBJ2-1, with 10 positions matching TRBD2. The ends lost 5 bases at V and 6 bases at J; junction bases unmatched: 7. CDR1 is SGHTA, CDR2 FQGTGA, per germline. The CDR3 is 15 amino acids. CDR3 DNA: TGTGCCAGCAGCCCAAGCGGGGGGGTCCTCAATGAGCAGTTCTTC. It yields the protein CASSPSGGVLNEQFF.